This is a list of T cell receptor beta chains from one sample in a study of blood T cell dynamics during melanoma immunotherapy. Data came from immunoSEQ multiplex PCR; TCRdb stores just in-frame clones and leaves some out. Of fewer than 15,000 clones in the sample, around nine tenths were seen once. Sequenced material: blood, taken from a patient treated with checkpoint blockade. All receptors derive from a human donor with melanoma. CDR3s include the opening cysteine and the closing phenylalanine or tryptophan. The D gene is left open where the match is weak. Expanded clones are given a class, and other clones once, few, many or no size at all.

DNA	CDR3	size	J	V	D
TGTGCCAGCAGCCCTACACCAGGGAACTACGAGCAGTACTTC	CASSPTPGNYEQYF	-	TRBJ2-7	TRBV7-3	-
TGTGCCAGCAGCCCCATAGCGGGAGGGCCTGGGGATGAGCAGTTCTTC	CASSPIAGGPGDEQFF	-	TRBJ2-1	TRBV7-2	TRBD2
TGTGCCAGCAGCTTAGTACGTTCGGGGGATGGCTACACCTTC	CASSLVRSGDGYTF	-	TRBJ1-2	TRBV7-2	-
TGTGCCAGCAGCTACGACGGGGGGACCTACGAGCAGTACTTC	CASSYDGGTYEQYF	-	TRBJ2-7	TRBV11-2	TRBD2
TGTGCCAGCAGCCCGGGACAGGGCCGTTCCGAGCAGTACTTC	CASSPGQGRSEQYF	-	TRBJ2-7	TRBV5-4	TRBD1
TGTGCCAGCAGTTACACAGGGGACCCGTCCTACGAGCAGTACTTC	CASSYTGDPSYEQYF	once	TRBJ2-7	TRBV6-5	TRBD1
TGTGCCAGCAGAAAGGGGGGCGCATTAGGGGCCAACGTCCTGACTTTC	CASRKGGALGANVLTF	few	TRBJ2-6	TRBV11-3	-
TGTGCCAGCACCATGGGGGGGACAGGGAGGACTGAAGCTTTCTTT	CASTMGGTGRTEAFF	-	TRBJ1-1	TRBV7-9	TRBD1
TGTGCCTGGAGTGCAGGAGGTAACTATGGCTACACCTTC	CAWSAGGNYGYTF	-	TRBJ1-2	TRBV30	-
TGTGCCAGCAAATTAACAGGAGTCTCTGGAAACACCATATATTTT	CASKLTGVSGNTIYF	few	TRBJ1-3	TRBV6-1	-
TGTGCCAGCAGTGTTCTCAGGTATCCCGCCGACACCTTC	CASSVLRYPADTF	-	TRBJ1-2	TRBV2	-
TGTGCCAGCAGTGCCAGGGGTAAGGCCACAGATACGCAGTATTTT	CASSARGKATDTQYF	-	TRBJ2-3	TRBV28	-
TGTGCCAGCAGCTCTCGGGGTATTTCCCGCAATGAGCAGTTCTTC	CASSSRGISRNEQFF	-	TRBJ2-1	TRBV11-2	-
TGTGCCAGCAGTGGACCGGGACTAGCGGGAGGCTTCACCGGGGAGCTGTTTTTT	CASSGPGLAGGFTGELFF	-	TRBJ2-2	TRBV6-1	TRBD2
TGTGCCATTGGACATGACCCATACTATGGCTACACCTTC	CAIGHDPYYGYTF	-	TRBJ1-2	TRBV10-3	-
TGTGCCAGCAGTTTAGCCGGGACAAGAGCCAATGAAAAACTGTTTTTT	CASSLAGTRANEKLFF	-	TRBJ1-4	TRBV28	-
TGTGCCAGCAGCTTGATCCCAGGGAGCAATCAGCCCCAGCATTTT	CASSLIPGSNQPQHF	-	TRBJ1-5	TRBV5-5	-
TGTGCCAGCAGCTTGGATCCTGGGGCCAACGTCCTGACTTTC	CASSLDPGANVLTF	-	TRBJ2-6	TRBV5-4	-
TGTGCCACTCGCCGGGCGGGGGAGCAGTACTTC	CATRRAGEQYF	-	TRBJ2-7	TRBV10-3	-
TGTGCCGGCCGGACTAGCAGCTCCTACGAGCAGTACTTC	CAGRTSSSYEQYF	-	TRBJ2-7	TRBV6-1	TRBD2
TGTGCCAGTAGTATGGGGGGGGCCGCCCGAGGAAACACCATATATTTT	CASSMGGAARGNTIYF	-	TRBJ1-3	TRBV19	-
TGTGCCAGCAGCCGGGAAGGGGCTACCGGGGAGCTGTTTTTT	CASSREGATGELFF	once	TRBJ2-2	TRBV7-2	-
TGTGCCAGCAGCAAAGGTTTCGGGACAGGCAAGCCAACTAATGAAAAACTGTTTTTT	CASSKGFGTGKPTNEKLFF	-	TRBJ1-4	TRBV21-1	-
TGTGCCAGCAGCTATGGCAGTGCCTCTGGGGCCAACGTCCTGACTTTC	CASSYGSASGANVLTF	-	TRBJ2-6	TRBV5-4	-
TGTGCCAGCAGCTTGCAACCGAGGGGCACCGGGGAGCTGTTTTTT	CASSLQPRGTGELFF	-	TRBJ2-2	TRBV5-4	-
TGCGCCAGCAGCTTGGGAACGAGAACTAGTGGCTACACCTTC	CASSLGTRTSGYTF	once	TRBJ1-2	TRBV5-1	-
TGTGCCACCAGCGCCAGCGGGATTAGGGCAGATACGCAGTATTTT	CATSASGIRADTQYF	-	TRBJ2-3	TRBV15	TRBD2
TGTGCCAGCAGCTTATTAGAGGATTCACCCCTCCACTTT	CASSLLEDSPLHF	-	TRBJ1-6	TRBV7-9	-
TGTGCCAGCAGCTCTGCCCAGAGAGGGTTCGAGCAGTTCTTC	CASSSAQRGFEQFF	-	TRBJ2-1	TRBV5-4	-
TGTGCCAGCTCACCAGGGTTGCAAAACACTGAAGCTTTCTTT	CASSPGLQNTEAFF	-	TRBJ1-1	TRBV18	-
TGTGCCAGCAGCGTAAGTGGGGCGGGAGGAGCGGAGACCCAGTACTTC	CASSVSGAGGAETQYF	-	TRBJ2-5	TRBV9	TRBD2
TGTGCTAGCTCAAGCGGGACCCACGAGCAGTACTTC	CASSSGTHEQYF	-	TRBJ2-7	TRBV28	TRBD2
TGCAGCGTGTCGGGGGCATTCTACGAGCAGTACTTC	CSVSGAFYEQYF	-	TRBJ2-7	TRBV29-1	-
TGTGCCAGCAGGTTGAGGTCCGGGACGGTCTATGGCTACACCTTC	CASRLRSGTVYGYTF	-	TRBJ1-2	TRBV5-6	-
TGTGCCAGCAAGGGGGAATCGGGGGCCCAAGAGACCCAGTACTTC	CASKGESGAQETQYF	-	TRBJ2-5	TRBV2	-
TGTGCCATCAGTCAGGGGAATGAGCAGTTCTTC	CAISQGNEQFF	-	TRBJ2-1	TRBV10-3	-
TGTGCCAGCAGCTTAGCGGGTAGCGGGGGCATCTCAGATACGCAGTATTTT	CASSLAGSGGISDTQYF	-	TRBJ2-3	TRBV7-2	TRBD2
TGTGCCAGCAGTTTCGCGACCCCCTCTGGAAACACCATATATTTT	CASSFATPSGNTIYF	-	TRBJ1-3	TRBV6-5	-
TGTGCCAGCAGCTTATTCAGTAGCTCCTACAATGAGCAGTTCTTC	CASSLFSSSYNEQFF	-	TRBJ2-1	TRBV7-3	-
TGTGCCAGCAGTGGGCCTTGGGGGGGACCGAACACTGAAGCTTTCTTT	CASSGPWGGPNTEAFF	-	TRBJ1-1	TRBV25-1	-
TGTGCCAGCAGTCCACCTAGCGGGGGGGGCACAGATACGCAGTATTTT	CASSPPSGGGTDTQYF	-	TRBJ2-3	TRBV6-6	TRBD2
TGTGCCAGCAGCACCCGGACAGGGGGCTTATACGAGCAGTACTTC	CASSTRTGGLYEQYF	-	TRBJ2-7	TRBV7-2	TRBD1
TGTGCCAGCAGCCCTATGAAGGGGGACAGGGGCACACCGGGGGACAATGAGCAGTTCTTC	CASSPMKGDRGTPGDNEQFF	-	TRBJ2-1	TRBV16	TRBD1
TGTGCCACCAGCAGAGATTTGCGGGCCCGGGGCGAGCAGTACTTC	CATSRDLRARGEQYF	-	TRBJ2-7	TRBV15	-
TGTGCCAGTACAGGACAGGGCAATCAGCCCCAGCATTTT	CASTGQGNQPQHF	-	TRBJ1-5	TRBV19	TRBD1